This passage covers 31 T cell receptor beta chains from one sample sequenced in a study of neurological immune-mediated disorders. TCRdb processed the 5' RACE reads anew with MiXCR; each CDR3 protein has one entry. The sample shows about 38,000 distinct CDR3 sequences, nearly 5% of them seen only once. Sequenced sample: CD4+ T cells from blood. The receptors come from a man aged 18 to 30 in good health.

The table lists this clonotype with many counts. The V and J genes are TRBV12-3 or TRBV12-4 and TRBJ1-4, with 7 bases fitting TRBD1. V was pared by 4 bases and J by 7 bases, with 6 bases of the junction left unmatched. CDR3 length: 14 amino acids. The CDR3 reads CASSSGQRGEKLFF. CDR3 in DNA: TGTGCCAGCAGTTCGGGACAGAGAGGTGAAAAACTGTTTTTT.

This clonotype has a count of ten or more. The chain recombines TRBV21-1 with TRBJ2-1; the table's D gene call, TRBD2, was not cross checked with the DNA. TRBV21-1 is recorded as a pseudogene. The length of the CDR3 is 16 residues. For the CDR3, the DNA is TGTGCCAGCAGCAAGGCCGGGACTAGGGACTTCAATGAGCAGTTCTTC. It translates to CASSKAGTRDFNEQFF.

This clonotype was found many times. The chain carries TRBV18 and TRBJ1-1, with D uncertain. There are 13 residues in the CDR3. Looked up from germline, CDR1 is KGHSH and CDR2 is LQKENI. The V end lost 3 bases, the J end lost 8 bases, and 13 bases lay between the germline ends. This CDR3 reads CASSPGGPEEAFF. The CDR3 coding sequence is TGTGCCAGCTCACCGGGAGGCCCGGAGGAAGCTTTCTTT.

This clonotype appeared many times. The J gene is TRBJ1-3, the V gene TRBV5-1; D is undetermined. The CDR3 runs 16 residues. Germline-derived CDR1 and CDR2 are SGHRS and YFSETQ. V was shortened by 4 bases and J by 0 bases, with 14 bases between the two germline ends. The CDR3 DNA reads as TGCGCCAGCAGCGAGGGCAGCTTGAGCTCTGGAAACACCATATATTTT. Its protein is CASSEGSLSSGNTIYF. Full variable domain (rest looked up from reference TRBV5-1 and TRBJ1-3): KAGVTQTPRYLIKTRGQQVTLSCSPISGHRSVSWYQQTPGQGLQFLFEYFSETQRNKGNFPGRFSGRQFSNSRSEMNVSTLELGDSALYLCASSEGSLSSGNTIYFGEGSWLTVV.

This clonotype was seen repeatedly, ten times or more. V usage is TRBV29-1 and J usage is TRBJ2-7, with TRBD1 identical over 8 bases. Losses at the gene ends were 5 bases for V and 0 bases for J; bases not matched to a gene: 6. CDR1 SQVTM and CDR2 ANQGSEA come from the germline V gene. The CDR3 has 14 amino acids. The CDR3 sequence is CSVLGQANSYEQYF. CDR3 nucleotides: TGCAGCGTTTTGGGACAGGCCAACTCCTACGAGCAGTACTTC.

This clonotype was seen at least ten times. The genes are TRBV24-1 and TRBJ2-7, with TRBD1 matching 9 bases. The CDR3 is 15 residues long. Germline-derived CDR1 and CDR2 are KGHDR and SFDVKD. The ends lost 1 base at V and 4 bases at J; junction bases unmatched: 4. As DNA, the CDR3 is TGTGCCACCAGTGATTTTCGGGACAGGGTTTACGAGCAGTACTTC. Amino acids: CATSDFRDRVYEQYF.

This clonotype was seen many times. The rearrangement links TRBV6-5 to TRBJ2-7; the D is unclear. The CDR3 runs to 13 residues. Germline V gives CDR1 MNHEY, CDR2 SVGAGI. V was trimmed by 0 bases and J by 3 bases, leaving 6 bases between them. CDR3 amino acids: CASSYSRGYEQYF. As DNA, the CDR3 is TGTGCCAGCAGTTACTCGCGAGGCTACGAGCAGTACTTC.

Of note for this clonotype: One end of the junction varies from germline; a read error may be responsible. The genes are TRBV7-7 and TRBJ2-5; 11 bases agree with TRBD2. Germline V gene sequence: CDR1 SSHAT, CDR2 FNYEAQ (reference sequence). The CDR3 consists of 15 residues. CDR3 residues: CASSSTSGAWETQYF. The CDR3 nucleotides read TGTGCTAGCAGCTCGACTAGCGGGGCGTGGGAGACCCAGTACTTC.

At least ten counts were recorded for this clonotype. CDR3 loop: CASSLTPGTEAFF. Written as DNA, the CDR3 is TGCGCCAGCAGCTTAACGCCCGGCACTGAAGCTTTCTTT. V is TRBV5-1 and J is TRBJ1-1; unclear D gene. This CDR3 has 13 amino acids. Trimming took off 2 bases at V and 4 bases at J, with 9 bases between the two ends. Germline V CDR1 and CDR2: SGHRS, YFSETQ.

This clonotype was counted ten times or more. The chain is built from TRBV20-1 and TRBJ1-6; 7 bases align to TRBD1. This CDR3 has 15 residues. Germline loops: CDR1 DFQATT, CDR2 SNEGSKA (reference sequence). Germline trimming cut 5 bases from V and 9 bases from J; bases unmatched to any gene: 13. The CDR3 spells CSAESTGRMSSPLHF. For the CDR3, the DNA is TGCAGTGCTGAATCGACAGGGAGGATGAGTTCACCCCTCCACTTT.

This clonotype was observed many times. This chain joins TRBV6-1 and TRBJ1-2; D remains ambiguous. CDR3 length: 13 amino acids. Germline V gene lookup returns CDR1 MNHNS and CDR2 SASEGT. Trimming shortened V by 5 bases and J by 2 bases, and 9 bases separated the two germline ends. The CDR3 DNA is TGTGCCAGCAGTCGGGTCCAAAACTATGGCTACACCTTC. Its translation: CASSRVQNYGYTF.

This clonotype was recorded many times. The chain has TRBV6-6 and TRBJ1-6; TRBD1 matches 9 bases. Germline V gives CDR1 MNHNY, CDR2 SVGAGI (reference sequence). The CDR3 extends over 14 amino acids. V shed 6 bases, J shed 9 bases, and the junction held 6 bases outside the gene matches. CDR3 DNA sequence: TGTGCCAGCAGAGAGGGACAGGGTTCTTCACCCCTCCACTTT. Translating it yields CASREGQGSSPLHF.

This clonotype has at least ten counts. The V and J genes are TRBV4-3 and TRBJ2-7, with a possible D match to TRBD2 (6 bases). Germline values: CDR1 LGHNA, CDR2 YSLEER. V was shortened by 4 bases and J by 5 bases, with 21 bases between the two germline ends. This CDR3 region has 16 residues. For the CDR3, the DNA is TGCGCCAGCAGCCCGAACGGACGGGGACTTTACAACGAGCAGTACTTC. Translated: CASSPNGRGLYNEQYF.

This clonotype showed up many times. The V and J genes are TRBV4-2 and TRBJ1-2; perhaps TRBD1 as D (6 bases). V lost 1 base, J lost 8 bases, and 11 bases lay in between. The germline gives CDR1 LGHNA, CDR2 YNFKEQ. The CDR3 spans 13 residues. Here the CDR3 reads CASSQANRDGYTF. In DNA form, the CDR3 reads TGTGCCAGCAGCCAAGCGAACAGGGACGGCTACACCTTC.

This clonotype was counted ten times or more. The chain couples TRBV5-1 to TRBJ2-1; maybe TRBD2 (5 bases). Germline loops: CDR1 SGHRS, CDR2 YFSETQ. V was cut by 0 bases and J by 6 bases, with 13 bases left in between. The CDR3 runs 15 residues. CDR3 region: CASSLVGNEGNEQFF. CDR3 nucleotide sequence: TGCGCCAGCAGCTTGGTTGGGAACGAGGGCAATGAGCAGTTCTTC.

This clonotype has a count of ten or more. The rearrangement joins TRBV24-1 to TRBJ1-2; TRBD1 matches 8 bases. The CDR3 covers 11 residues. With V trimmed by 10 bases and J by 4 bases, 1 base remained unmatched. Germline V gives CDR1 KGHDR, CDR2 SFDVKD. Here the CDR3 reads CATGTGYGYTF. The DNA of the CDR3 is TGTGCCACGGGGACAGGCTATGGCTACACCTTC.

This clonotype showed up many times. The chain couples TRBV6-4 to TRBJ2-3; D not resolved. The CDR3 contains 13 residues. V was shortened by 3 bases and J by 0 bases, with 4 bases between the two germline ends. The germline gives CDR1 MRHNA, CDR2 SNTAGT. The CDR3 here is CASSDISTDTQYF. Here the CDR3 DNA reads TGTGCCAGCAGTGATATTAGCACAGATACGCAGTATTTT.

This clonotype was seen repeatedly, ten times or more. The chain combines TRBV3-1 with TRBJ2-7, with 7 bases lining up with TRBD1. The germline V gene encodes CDR1 LGHDT and CDR2 YNNKEL (reference sequence). V shed 7 bases and J 6 bases; nucleotides not matched to a gene: 12. This CDR3 spans 14 amino acids. This CDR3 reads CASTPYEGAAEQYF. Written as DNA, the CDR3 is TGTGCCAGCACCCCTTACGAGGGGGCGGCCGAGCAGTACTTC.

This clonotype was counted ten times or more. This chain links TRBV11-2 with TRBJ2-1; no definite D call. The V gene lost 0 bases and the J gene lost 7 bases, with 7 bases spanning the gap. This CDR3 region has 13 residues. Germline CDR1 and CDR2: SGHAT and FQNNGV. For the CDR3, the DNA is TGTGCCAGCAGCTTAGATAGGGCGAATGAGCAGTTCTTC. Residues: CASSLDRANEQFF.

This clonotype was found many times. The rearrangement uses TRBV7-2 and TRBJ2-3; D might be TRBD2 (5 bases). Trimming stripped 3 bases from V and 0 bases from J, with 16 bases between. The CDR3 runs 17 residues. Germline CDR1 SGHTA, CDR2 FQGNSA. The CDR3 loop is CASSFLGVALSTDTQYF. In DNA, the CDR3 is TGTGCCAGCAGCTTTCTCGGAGTAGCGCTAAGCACAGATACGCAGTATTTT.

V usage is TRBV9 and J usage is TRBJ2-3; D uncertain. Trimming removed 4 bases from V and 5 bases from J, with 8 bases in between. CDR1 is SGDLS, CDR2 YYNGEE, per germline. The CDR3 runs to 12 residues. The CDR3 DNA is TGTGCCAGCAGCCTCGGTGGAGATACGCAGTATTTT. Protein product: CASSLGGDTQYF.

At least ten counts were recorded for this clonotype. V and J are TRBV6-2 or TRBV6-3 and TRBJ2-6; 9 positions match TRBD2. Trimming removed 6 bases from V and 0 bases from J; junction bases left unmatched: 15. Germline CDR1 reads MNHEY; CDR2 reads SVGEGT. This CDR3 has 20 residues. DNA of the CDR3: TGTGCCAGCAGGTACCCCCTGGGGCGGGGGGGATACTCTGGGGCCAACGTCCTGACTTTC. Its translation is CASRYPLGRGGYSGANVLTF.

This clonotype was seen ten or more times. The chain carries TRBV5-1 and TRBJ2-6, with no clear D. The CDR3 covers 15 residues. Trimming removed 1 base from V and 1 base from J, with 6 bases in between. Per germline, CDR1 SGHRS and CDR2 YFSETQ. As DNA, the CDR3 is TGCGCCAGCAGCTTGTGGTTGTCTGGGGCCAACGTCCTGACTTTC. Protein sequence: CASSLWLSGANVLTF.

This clonotype was recorded at least ten times. This sequence joins TRBV20-1 and TRBJ2-1; 10 bases agree with TRBD2. The length of the CDR3 is 15 residues. Germline CDR1 reads DFQATT; CDR2 reads SNEGSKA (reference sequence). The J segment lost 6 bases and the V segment lost 0 bases, leaving 5 bases of the junction unmatched. The DNA of the CDR3 is TGCAGTGCTAGAGATCAACTAGCGGGGTTCAATGAGCAGTTCTTC. Translating gives CSARDQLAGFNEQFF.

This clonotype was counted at least ten times. The rearrangement uses TRBV5-1 and TRBJ2-2; D is perhaps TRBD1 (5 bases). The V end lost 2 bases, the J end lost 5 bases, and 13 bases lay between the germline ends. The CDR3 sequence is 15 residues long. Germline assignment: CDR1 SGHRS and CDR2 YFSETQ. The CDR3 sequence: CASSFGSGNTGELFF. As DNA, the CDR3 is TGCGCCAGCAGCTTTGGGTCAGGGAATACCGGGGAGCTGTTTTTT.

This clonotype has at least ten counts. V is TRBV7-9 and J is TRBJ1-2; the D is unclear. There are 14 residues in the CDR3. CDR1 and CDR2 (germline): SEHNR, FQNEAQ (reference sequence). With 5 bases removed from V and 4 bases from J, the gap between germline ends came to 14 bases. Written as DNA, the CDR3 is TGTGCCAGCAGCCCTGGACGGCTGAGCTATGGCTACACCTTC. Its translation: CASSPGRLSYGYTF. Full variable domain (remainder filled in from reference TRBV7-9 and TRBJ1-2): DTGVSQNPRHKITKRGQNVTFRCDPISEHNRLYWYRQTLGQGPEFLTYFQNEAQLEKSRLLSDRFSAERPKGSFSTLEIQRTEQGDSAMYLCASSPGRLSYGYTFGSGTRLTVV.

In this sample, this clonotype turned up many times. The V and J genes are TRBV20-1 and TRBJ1-6; no reliable D call. In germline, CDR1 is DFQATT, CDR2 SNEGSKA (reference sequence). Trimming took off 3 bases at V and 0 bases at J, with 9 bases between the two ends. This CDR3 comprises 15 residues. CDR3 DNA: TGCAGTGCTAGTCCAGAAAGCTCCTATAATTCACCCCTCCACTTT. Translation: CSASPESSYNSPLHF.

The chain combines TRBV18 with TRBJ2-7, with 10 bases lining up with TRBD1. After removal of 8 bases from V and 2 bases from J, the junction contained 6 bases not matched to a gene. Germline CDR1 reads KGHSH; CDR2 reads LQKENI. The CDR3 runs 14 residues. CDR3 sequence: CASRNGTGAYEQYF. As DNA, the CDR3 is TGTGCCAGCCGGAACGGGACAGGGGCCTACGAGCAGTACTTC.

This chain links TRBV18 with TRBJ1-1; 8 nucleotides agree with TRBD1. Trimming at V came to 8 bases and at J to 4 bases, leaving 12 bases not matched to a gene. Looked up from germline, CDR1 is KGHSH and CDR2 is LQKENI. The CDR3 has 15 residues. In nucleotides, the CDR3 is TGTGCCAGCACGCGGGACAGGTTGAGGGGCACTGAAGCTTTCTTT. Amino acid sequence: CASTRDRLRGTEAFF.

This clonotype has more than one count but fewer than ten. V and J are TRBV18 and TRBJ2-1; 7 positions agree with TRBD2. Germline CDR1 reads KGHSH; CDR2 reads LQKENI. This CDR3 is built from 16 residues. V trimming: 3 bases; J trimming: 0 bases; junction bases outside the gene matches: 5. Here the CDR3 DNA reads TGTGCCAGCTCACCGCCGGGAGGTAGCTCCTACAATGAGCAGTTCTTC. The encoded protein is CASSPPGGSSYNEQFF.

This clonotype has a count of ten or more. The CDR3 is CASSPGHINTEAFF. Written as DNA, the CDR3 is TGTGCCAGCAGTCCCGGACACATAAACACTGAAGCTTTCTTT. The chain joins TRBV25-1 to TRBJ1-1, with D perhaps matching TRBD1 (5 bases). Per germline, CDR1 MGHDK and CDR2 SYGVNS. V was clipped by 5 bases and J by 2 bases, with 12 bases between them. This CDR3 has 14 residues.